The source of this TCR beta chain is a study of T cells in Graves' hyperthyroidism and ophthalmopathy. V gave up 6 bases and J gave up 1 base, with 15 bases separating them. This CDR3 contains 15 residues. Germline V lookup: CDR1 MNHNS, CDR2 SASEGT. The source material, RNA transcripts, was used to amplify TCR beta CDR3 regions. Using the HTBI primer set, a first-round RT-PCR was run on the TCR CDR3. In TCRdb, the multiplex PCR reads were re-called with MiXCR into one record per CDR3 protein. This sample has hundreds of thousands of distinct CDR3 sequences; around 15% occur once, and the top ten carry around 4.1%. With duration under 3 months, ophthalmopathy was active: Clinical Activity Score at least 3, NOSPECS at least 4. This clonotype has just a few counts.

The chain carries TRBV6-1 and TRBJ1-1; a weak D match, TRBD1 (6 bases). The sequenced sample consisted of blood. This receptor was obtained from a woman aged 40 to 55 with Graves' ophthalmopathy. The CDR3 nucleotides read TGTGCCAGCAGAGCGCCGGGACACAAGAACACTGAAGCTTTCTTT. It encodes CASRAPGHKNTEAFF.